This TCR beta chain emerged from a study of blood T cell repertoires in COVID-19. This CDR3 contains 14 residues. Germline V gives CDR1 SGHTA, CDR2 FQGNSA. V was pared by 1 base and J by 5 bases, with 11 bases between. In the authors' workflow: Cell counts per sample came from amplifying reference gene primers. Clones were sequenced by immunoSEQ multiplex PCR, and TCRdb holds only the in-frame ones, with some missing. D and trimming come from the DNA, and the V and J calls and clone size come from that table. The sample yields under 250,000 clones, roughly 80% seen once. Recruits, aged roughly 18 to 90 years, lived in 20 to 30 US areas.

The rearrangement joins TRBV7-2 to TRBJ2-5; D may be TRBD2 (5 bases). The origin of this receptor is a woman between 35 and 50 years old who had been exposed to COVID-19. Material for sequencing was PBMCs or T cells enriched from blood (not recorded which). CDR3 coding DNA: TGTGCCAGCAGCTTAGGAGGGAAAAAGGAGACCCAGTACTTC. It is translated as CASSLGGKKETQYF. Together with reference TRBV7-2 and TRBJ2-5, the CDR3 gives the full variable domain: GAGVSQSPSNKVTEKGKDVELRCDPISGHTALYWYRQSLGQGLEFLIYFQGNSAPDKSGLPSDRFSAERTGGSVSTLTIQRTQQEDSAVYLCASSLGGKKETQYFGPGTRLLVL.